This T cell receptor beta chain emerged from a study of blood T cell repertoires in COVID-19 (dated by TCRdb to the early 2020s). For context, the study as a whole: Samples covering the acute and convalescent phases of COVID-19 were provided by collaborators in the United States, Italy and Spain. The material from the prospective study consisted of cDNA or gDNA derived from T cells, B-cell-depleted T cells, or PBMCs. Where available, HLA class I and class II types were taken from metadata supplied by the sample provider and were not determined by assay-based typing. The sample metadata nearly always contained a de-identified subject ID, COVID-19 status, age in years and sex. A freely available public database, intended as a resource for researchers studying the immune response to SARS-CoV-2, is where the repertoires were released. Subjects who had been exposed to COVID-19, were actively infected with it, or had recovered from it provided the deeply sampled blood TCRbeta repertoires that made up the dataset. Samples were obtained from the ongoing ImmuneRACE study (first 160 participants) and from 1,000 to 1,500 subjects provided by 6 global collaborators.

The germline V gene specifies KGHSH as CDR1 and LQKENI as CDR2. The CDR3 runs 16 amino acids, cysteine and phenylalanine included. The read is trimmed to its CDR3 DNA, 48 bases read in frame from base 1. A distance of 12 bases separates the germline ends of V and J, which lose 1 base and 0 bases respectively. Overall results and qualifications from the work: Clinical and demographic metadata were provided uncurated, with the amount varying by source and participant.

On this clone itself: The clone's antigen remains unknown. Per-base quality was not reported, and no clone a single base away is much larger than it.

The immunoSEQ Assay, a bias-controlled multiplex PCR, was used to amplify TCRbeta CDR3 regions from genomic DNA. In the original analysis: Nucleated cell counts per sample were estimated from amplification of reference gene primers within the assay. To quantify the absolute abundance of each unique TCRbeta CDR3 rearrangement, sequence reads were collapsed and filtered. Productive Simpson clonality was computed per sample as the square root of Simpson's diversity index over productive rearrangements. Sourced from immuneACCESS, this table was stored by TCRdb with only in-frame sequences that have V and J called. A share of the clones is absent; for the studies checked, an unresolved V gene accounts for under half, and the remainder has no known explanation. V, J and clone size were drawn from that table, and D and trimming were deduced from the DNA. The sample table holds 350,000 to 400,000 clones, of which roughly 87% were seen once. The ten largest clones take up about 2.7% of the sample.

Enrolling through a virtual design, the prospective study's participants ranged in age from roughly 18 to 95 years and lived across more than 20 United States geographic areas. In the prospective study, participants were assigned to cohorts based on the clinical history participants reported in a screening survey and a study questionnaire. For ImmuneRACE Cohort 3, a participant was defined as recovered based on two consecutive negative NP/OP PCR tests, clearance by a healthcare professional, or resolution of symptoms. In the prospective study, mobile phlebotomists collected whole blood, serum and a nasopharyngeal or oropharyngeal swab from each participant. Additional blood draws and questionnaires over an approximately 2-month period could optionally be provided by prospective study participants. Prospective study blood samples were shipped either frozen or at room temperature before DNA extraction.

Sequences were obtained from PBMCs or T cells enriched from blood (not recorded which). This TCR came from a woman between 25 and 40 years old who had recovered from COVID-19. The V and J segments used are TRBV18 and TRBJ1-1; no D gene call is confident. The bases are TGTGCCAGCTCACCACAGAAGGGCGGGTTGAACACTGAAGCTTTCTTT. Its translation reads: CASSPQKGGLNTEAFF. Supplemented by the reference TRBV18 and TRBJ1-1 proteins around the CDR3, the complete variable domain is NAGVMQNPRHLVRRRGQEARLRCSPMKGHSHVYWYRQLPEEGLKFMVYLQKENIIDESGMPKERFSAEFPKEGPSILRIQQVVRGDSAAYFCASSPQKGGLNTEAFFGQGTRLTVV.